The 15 T cell receptor beta chains given below trace back to one sample, sequenced in a study of response to subunit inactivated influenza vaccine. One entry per CDR3 protein results from TCRdb running MiXCR on the RT-PCR reads. The data show hundreds of thousands of distinct CDR3 sequences, over 9.5% seen once. The input for sequencing was PBMCs from blood, taken on the day of vaccination. These receptors were taken from a man in his fifties or sixties who received an inactivated influenza vaccine.

This clonotype was observed a handful of times. The genes are TRBV4-3 and TRBJ2-3; D unclear. The CDR3 totals 15 residues. CDR1 and CDR2 from the germline V gene are LGHNA and YSLEER. V was shortened by 0 bases and J by 1 base, with 8 bases between the two germline ends. The CDR3 protein is CASSQEGYRTDTQYF. DNA of the CDR3: TGCGCCAGCAGCCAAGAAGGGTACCGCACAGATACGCAGTATTTT.

The chain uses TRBV6-2 or TRBV6-3 and TRBJ2-7; possible D gene TRBD1, 6 bases. CDR3 length equals 15 residues. Per germline, CDR1 MNHEY and CDR2 SVGEGT. With 5 bases removed from V and 7 bases from J, the gap between germline ends came to 21 bases. CDR3 coding DNA: TGTGCCAGCAGTACTCCCCTTGGACAGATCGGAGAGCAGTACTTC. Protein product: CASSTPLGQIGEQYF.

The chain has TRBV28 and TRBJ2-1, with 8 nucleotides matching TRBD2. Germline V gene data show CDR1 as MDHEN and CDR2 as SYDVKM. This CDR3 is 16 amino acids long. V was pared by 8 bases and J by 9 bases, with 18 bases of the junction left unmatched. For the CDR3, the DNA is TGTGCCAGCCGCAAAAAGAGGACTAGCCCTCTTACTGAGCAGTTCTTC. This encodes CASRKKRTSPLTEQFF.

The chain combines TRBV20-1 with TRBJ2-3, with D unresolved. The V end was cut by 2 bases, the J end by 0 bases, with 9 bases between. Germline V lookup: CDR1 DFQATT, CDR2 SNEGSKA (reference sequence). The CDR3 loop spans 14 amino acids. The CDR3, as DNA: TGCAGTGCTAGACCTGCTCCCAGCACAGATACGCAGTATTTT. Its protein is CSARPAPSTDTQYF.

This clonotype was seen more than once but under ten times. The rearrangement uses TRBV20-1 and TRBJ1-3; D gene ambiguous. V lost 3 bases to trimming and J lost 7 bases, with 7 bases between them. In germline, CDR1 is DFQATT, CDR2 SNEGSKA (reference sequence). The CDR3 loop spans 11 amino acids. CDR3 region: CSASLANTIYF. The CDR3 nucleotides are TGCAGTGCTAGTCTAGCCAACACCATATATTTT.

The chain joins TRBV29-1 to TRBJ2-7, with D unresolved. Between the trimmed V and J ends, which lost 4 bases and 1 base, there was a span of 8 bases. Germline CDR1 and CDR2: SQVTM and ANQGSEA. CDR3 length: 12 amino acids. The CDR3: CSVASSSYEQYF. Written as DNA, the CDR3 is TGCAGCGTTGCCTCTTCTTCCTACGAGCAGTACTTC.

The chain couples TRBV14 to TRBJ2-7; 8 positions match TRBD2. The V gene's germline CDR1 is SGHDN and CDR2 FVKESK. The CDR3 covers 17 residues. The junction had 9 bases not matched to a gene; V was cut back by 0 bases and J by 2 bases. In nucleotides, the CDR3 is TGTGCCAGCAGCCAAGAAGTAGGGCTAGCGGGCCCCTACGAGCAGTACTTC. Translated, it gives CASSQEVGLAGPYEQYF.

This clonotype was detected a few times. The V call is TRBV20-1, the J call TRBJ2-1; TRBD2 matches 11 bases. The CDR3 totals 15 residues. J lost 7 bases, V lost 3 bases, and 8 bases had no gene match. Per the germline V gene, CDR1 is DFQATT and CDR2 is SNEGSKA (reference sequence). CDR3 sequence reads: CSASPLAGVRNEQFF. DNA for the CDR3: TGCAGTGCTAGTCCACTAGCGGGGGTCAGGAATGAGCAGTTCTTC.

This clonotype has just a few counts. The rearrangement uses TRBV5-1 and TRBJ1-1; TRBD1 agrees at 9 bases. The germline CDR1 and CDR2 sequences are SGHRS and YFSETQ. V was clipped by 4 bases and J by 4 bases; unmatched bases: 2. The CDR3 has 13 amino acids. CDR3 in amino acids: CASSTGGGTEAFF. The CDR3 nucleotides are TGCGCCAGCAGCACAGGGGGCGGCACTGAAGCTTTCTTT.

The table lists this clonotype with a few counts. The rearrangement joins TRBV11-2 to TRBJ2-7, with D possibly being TRBD1 (6 bases). V was trimmed by 5 bases and J by 5 bases, leaving 13 bases between them. Germline assignment: CDR1 SGHAT and CDR2 FQNNGV. The CDR3 covers 13 residues. DNA for the CDR3: TGTGCCAGCAGCCTACAGGGTTGGGACGAGCAGTACTTC. This gives the protein CASSLQGWDEQYF.

This clonotype was picked up many times. V usage is TRBV29-1 and J usage is TRBJ2-3, with 8 bases aligning to TRBD2. Germline V gene data show CDR1 as SQVTM and CDR2 as ANQGSEA. Germline trimming cut 7 bases from V and 5 bases from J; bases unmatched to any gene: 14. The CDR3 runs 15 residues. The CDR3 sequence: CSAVTSAMSGDTQYF. The CDR3 DNA sequence: TGCAGCGCCGTGACTAGCGCCATGTCTGGAGATACGCAGTATTTT.

At least ten counts were recorded for this clonotype. The chain recombines TRBV25-1 with TRBJ2-3, with D perhaps TRBD2 (7 bases). Germline loops: CDR1 MGHDK, CDR2 SYGVNS. Trimming cost V 2 bases and J 6 bases, with 12 bases left between them. The CDR3 sequence is 14 residues long. The CDR3 region is CASSERGARDTQYF. For the CDR3, the DNA is TGTGCCAGCAGTGAACGGGGGGCCAGGGATACGCAGTATTTT. Supplemented by reference TRBV25-1 and TRBJ2-3, the full variable domain reads EADIYQTPRYLVIGTGKKITLECSQTMGHDKMYWYQQDPGMELHLIHYSYGVNSTEKGDLSSESTVSRIRTEHFPLTLESARPSHTSQYLCASSERGARDTQYFGPGTRLTVL.

This clonotype was seen a handful of times. The V call is TRBV3-1, the J call TRBJ2-5; D possibly corresponds to TRBD1 (7 bases). The length of the CDR3 is 19 residues. V dropped 3 bases and J dropped 2 bases, with 25 bases sitting between them. Germline loops: CDR1 LGHDT, CDR2 YNNKEL (reference sequence). The chain's CDR3 is CASSQNPRWGRGVQETQYF. For the CDR3, the DNA is TGTGCCAGCAGCCAGAACCCACGTTGGGGCAGGGGGGTTCAAGAGACCCAGTACTTC.

J is TRBJ2-2 and V is TRBV7-3, with 8 positions matching TRBD2. Looked up from germline, CDR1 is SGHTA and CDR2 is FQGTGA. Losses at the gene ends were 8 bases for V and 1 base for J; bases not matched to a gene: 6. The length of the CDR3 is 15 residues. Here the CDR3 reads CASGTGGMNTGELFF. Here the CDR3 DNA reads TGTGCCAGCGGCACGGGGGGGATGAACACCGGGGAGCTGTTTTTT.

This clonotype has just a few counts. This chain connects TRBV27 to TRBJ2-1; no firm D call. The CDR3 spans 14 residues. V lost 5 bases, J lost 6 bases, and 14 bases lay in between. Germline values: CDR1 MNHEY, CDR2 SMNVEV (reference sequence). The DNA for the CDR3 is TGTGCCAGCAGTACGGCCGGCCCCTTCAATGAGCAGTTCTTC. Its translation is CASSTAGPFNEQFF.